This T cell receptor (beta chain) comes out of a study of cytomegalovirus exposure and HLA in healthy donors. The V segment lost 5 bases and the J segment 1 base; nucleotides outside the gene matches: 8. This CDR3 comprises 17 residues. Germline loops: CDR1 LNHNV, CDR2 YYDKDF (reference sequence). Researchers ran the PCR with 60 Vbeta and 13 Jbeta primers. The assay was immunoSEQ multiplex PCR, and TCRdb's table has in-frame clones only and misses some. The data show 150,000 to 200,000 clones, around four fifths seen once. The chain is built from TRBV15 and TRBJ2-2, with 9 bases that match TRBD1. The material sequenced was PBMCs. The clonotype comes from a woman younger than 35 in good health and CMV-seronegative. This CDR3 is CATSSGRTGVNTGELFF. The CDR3 DNA follows: TGTGCCACCAGCTCGGGACGGACAGGGGTGAACACCGGGGAGCTGTTTTTT.